These 25 T cell receptor beta chains came from one sample sequenced in a study of blood T cell repertoires in COVID-19. Libraries were prepared by immunoSEQ multiplex PCR; TCRdb keeps only in-frame clonotypes and omits some of them. Of more than 150,000 clones listed, about three quarters are singletons. The sequenced material came from peripheral blood. All receptors derive from a woman between 65 and 79 years old with acute or convalescent COVID-19.

This sequence joins TRBV12-3 or TRBV12-4 and TRBJ2-7; TRBD2 might be the D (6 bases). V was trimmed by 6 bases and J by 6 bases, leaving 12 bases between them. The CDR3 runs 12 residues. The DNA of the CDR3 is TGTGCCAGCAGGGTGGGACTGGGCGAGCAGTACTTC. Amino acids: CASRVGLGEQYF.

The V and J genes are TRBV5-4 and TRBJ2-4, with 12 bases that match TRBD2. The CDR3 has 17 amino acids. The V gene's germline CDR1 is SGHNT and CDR2 YYREEE (reference sequence). V lost 0 bases to trimming and J lost 1 base; unmatched junction nucleotides: 2. In nucleotides, the CDR3 is TGTGCCAGCAGCTTGGAACTAGCGGGAGGCGCCAAAAACATTCAGTACTTC. Amino acid sequence: CASSLELAGGAKNIQYF. Full variable domain (outside the CDR3, taken from reference TRBV5-4 and TRBJ2-4): ETGVTQSPTHLIKTRGQQVTLRCSSQSGHNTVSWYQQALGQGPQFIFQYYREEENGRGNFPPRFSGLQFPNYSSELNVNALELDDSALYLCASSLELAGGAKNIQYFGAGTRLSVL.

J is TRBJ1-1 and V is TRBV9, with D possibly TRBD1 on 6 matching bases. Germline V gene data show CDR1 as SGDLS and CDR2 as YYNGEE. This CDR3 region has 13 residues. Trimming pared 3 bases from V and 7 bases from J, leaving 13 bases between. The CDR3: CASSAWTADEAFF. CDR3 sequence (DNA): TGTGCCAGCAGCGCCTGGACAGCGGATGAAGCTTTCTTT.

This clone was recorded once. The chain joins TRBV30 to TRBJ1-3; D unclear. Trimming stripped 0 bases from V and 2 bases from J, with 8 bases between. The CDR3 totals 14 residues. Germline-derived CDR1 and CDR2 are GTSNPN and SVGIG (reference sequence). CDR3 residues: CAWSVGQAGNTIYF. The CDR3 nucleotides read TGTGCCTGGAGTGTTGGGCAAGCTGGAAACACCATATATTTT. Using reference TRBV30 and TRBJ1-3 for the parts outside the CDR3, the full variable domain is SQTIHQWPATLVQPVGSPLSLECTVEGTSNPNLYWYRQAAGRGLQLLFYSVGIGQISSEVPQNLSASRPQDRQFILSSKKLLLSDSGFYLCAWSVGQAGNTIYFGEGSWLTVV.

Concerning this clone itself: The junction departs from the called germline gene at one end, perhaps through a read error. This chain joins TRBV5-6 and TRBJ2-2; possible D gene TRBD2, 6 bases. The germline gives CDR1 SGHDT, CDR2 YYEEEE. The CDR3 is 13 amino acids. CDR3 nucleotides: TGTGCCAGCAGATTTGGGGGGACCGGGAAGCTGTTTTTT. Amino acid sequence: CASRFGGTGKLFF.

The rearrangement joins TRBV5-6 to TRBJ2-5, with D hard to call. Germline lookup yields CDR1 SGHDT and CDR2 YYEEEE. This CDR3 has 15 residues. The ends were cut back, 4 bases at V and 0 bases at J, with 13 bases in the middle. CDR3: CASSPVWANQETQYF. The CDR3 bases are TGTGCCAGCAGCCCCGTTTGGGCCAACCAAGAGACCCAGTACTTC.

CDR3 sequence: CASSLQGNTEAFF. In nucleotides, the CDR3 is TGTGCCAGCAGCTTACAGGGAAACACTGAAGCTTTCTTT. V and J are TRBV7-3 and TRBJ1-1, with a weak D call TRBD1 (5 bases). Per the germline V gene, CDR1 is SGHTA and CDR2 is FQGTGA. The CDR3 runs to 13 residues. Trimming stripped 2 bases from V and 2 bases from J, with 6 bases between.

V is TRBV19 and J is TRBJ2-5; unclear D gene. Germline V lookup: CDR1 LNHDA, CDR2 SQIVND (reference sequence). Trimming removed 6 bases from V and 2 bases from J, with 10 bases in between. CDR3 length: 13 residues. As DNA, the CDR3 is TGTGCCAGTAGAGTCGGCGGACAAGAGACCCAGTACTTC. Translation gives CASRVGGQETQYF.

The V call is TRBV5-6, the J call TRBJ2-5; TRBD1 aligns across 9 bases. The CDR3 has 16 amino acids. The junction had 7 bases not matched to a gene; V was cut back by 0 bases and J by 4 bases. CDR1 SGHDT and CDR2 YYEEEE come from the germline V gene. CDR3 DNA sequence: TGTGCCAGCAGCTTGGCGGGACAGGGTTGGGGAGAGACCCAGTACTTC. This translates into CASSLAGQGWGETQYF.

V gene TRBV14 combines with J gene TRBJ2-1, with TRBD1 as a possible D gene (5 bases). V was shortened by 2 bases and J by 2 bases, with 10 bases between the two germline ends. The CDR3 contains 15 residues. The germline gives CDR1 SGHDN, CDR2 FVKESK. CDR3 coding DNA: TGTGCCAGCAGCCAAATAGACAGCGCCTACAATGAGCAGTTCTTC. This codes for CASSQIDSAYNEQFF.

CDR3: CASSYPGTSGTDTQYF. The DNA of the CDR3 is TGTGCCAGCAGTTACCCCGGGACTAGCGGCACAGATACGCAGTATTTT. The V gene is TRBV6-2 or TRBV6-3, the J gene TRBJ2-3; 10 positions match TRBD2. Germline trimming cut 2 bases from V and 1 base from J; bases unmatched to any gene: 3. This CDR3 spans 16 amino acids. CDR1 and CDR2 from the germline V gene are MNHEY and SVGEGT.

The rearrangement joins TRBV19 to TRBJ2-1, with 8 bases aligning to TRBD1. The CDR3 is made up of 15 amino acids. Germline values: CDR1 LNHDA, CDR2 SQIVND (reference sequence). Germline trimming cut 7 bases from V and 0 bases from J; bases unmatched to any gene: 5. This chain's CDR3 is CASTRTGNSYNEQFF. The CDR3 DNA reads as TGTGCCAGTACCCGGACAGGGAACTCCTACAATGAGCAGTTCTTC.

The J gene is TRBJ2-3, the V gene TRBV20-1; 7 nucleotides line up with TRBD2. The germline V gene encodes CDR1 DFQATT and CDR2 SNEGSKA (reference sequence). CDR3 size: 13 residues. Trimming removed 3 bases from V and 2 bases from J; junction bases left unmatched: 2. CDR3 sequence: CSASRDYTDTQYF. DNA of the CDR3: TGCAGTGCTAGTCGGGACTACACAGATACGCAGTATTTT.

The V gene is TRBV27, the J gene TRBJ2-7, with 7 positions matching TRBD1. CDR3 length: 14 residues. Trimming took 5 bases from V and 2 from J; bases not matched to a gene: 6. Looked up from germline, CDR1 is MNHEY and CDR2 is SMNVEV (reference sequence). CDR3 coding DNA: TGTGCCAGCAGTCCAGGGACAGAGACCTACGAGCAGTACTTC. It yields the protein CASSPGTETYEQYF.

J is TRBJ1-5 and V is TRBV11-2, with D possibly TRBD1 on 5 matching bases. The CDR3 has 15 residues. Trimming removed 1 base from V and 5 bases from J, with 12 bases in between. CDR1 is SGHAT, CDR2 FQNNGV, per germline. CDR3 coding DNA: TGTGCCAGCAGCTTAGGGACAACCAGCGATCAGCCCCAGCATTTT. Its translation is CASSLGTTSDQPQHF.

The gene calls are TRBV5-5 and TRBJ2-2, with 13 bases identical to TRBD2. V trimming: 3 bases; J trimming: 6 bases; junction bases outside the gene matches: 5. The CDR3 totals 16 residues. Germline V gene data show CDR1 as SGHKS and CDR2 as YYEKEE (reference sequence). The CDR3 DNA follows: TGTGCCAGCAGCTCCAGACTAGCGGGAGGTGCCGGGGAGCTGTTTTTT. Protein product: CASSSRLAGGAGELFF.

The chain is built from TRBV19 and TRBJ2-3; D gene uncertain. This CDR3 region has 14 residues. V was shortened by 4 bases and J by 5 bases, with 13 bases between the two germline ends. Germline V lookup: CDR1 LNHDA, CDR2 SQIVND (reference sequence). CDR3 residues: CASSSTGSVDTQYF. In DNA, the CDR3 is TGTGCCAGTAGTAGTACCGGGTCGGTAGATACGCAGTATTTT. Looking up the rest from reference TRBV19 and TRBJ2-3 gives the full variable domain: DGGITQSPKYLFRKEGQNVTLSCEQNLNHDAMYWYRQDPGQGLRLIYYSQIVNDFQKGDIAEGYSVSREKKESFPLTVTSAQKNPTAFYLCASSSTGSVDTQYFGPGTRLTVL.

This clone was seen a few times. V and J are TRBV7-9 and TRBJ2-1; D is unresolved. The germline gives CDR1 SEHNR, CDR2 FQNEAQ (reference sequence). The CDR3 contains 15 residues. Between the trimmed V and J ends, which lost 1 base and 0 bases, there was a span of 7 bases. Here the CDR3 reads CASSLVFSSYNEQFF. CDR3 bases: TGTGCCAGCAGCTTAGTCTTTAGCTCCTACAATGAGCAGTTCTTC.

The CDR3 loop is CASSGGWTSGKDTQYF. The CDR3 region has the DNA TGTGCCAGCAGCGGGGGGTGGACTAGCGGGAAAGATACGCAGTATTTT. This rearrangement joins TRBV9 to TRBJ2-3; 12 bases map to TRBD2. The CDR3 has 16 amino acids. With V trimmed by 3 bases and J by 5 bases, 7 bases remained unmatched. The germline V gene has CDR1 SGDLS and CDR2 YYNGEE.

J is TRBJ1-1 and V is TRBV2, with no clear D. CDR1 and CDR2 (germline): SNHLY, FYNNEI. The V end was cut by 2 bases, the J end by 9 bases, with 22 bases between. This CDR3 spans 16 amino acids. The CDR3 region has the DNA TGTGCCAGCAGTGAAACTCTCACCGGGGTCCATATTCAAGCTTTCTTT. Amino acids: CASSETLTGVHIQAFF.

The chain uses TRBV5-1 and TRBJ1-1, with 9 bases lining up with TRBD1. The CDR3 consists of 15 residues. Looked up from germline, CDR1 is SGHRS and CDR2 is YFSETQ. V dropped 1 base and J dropped 4; count of bases not matched to a gene: 5. CDR3 sequence (DNA): TGCGCCAGCAGCTTGTCAACAGGGGGCTCCACTGAAGCTTTCTTT. Residues: CASSLSTGGSTEAFF.

The J gene is TRBJ2-1, the V gene TRBV5-5; 8 positions agree with TRBD2. The germline gives CDR1 SGHKS, CDR2 YYEKEE (reference sequence). The CDR3 sequence is 16 residues long. J gave up 8 bases and V 7 bases, and 17 bases lay outside the gene matches. This CDR3 reads CASHDPGRLATHEQFF. DNA of the CDR3: TGTGCCAGCCACGACCCGGGGAGACTAGCGACACATGAGCAGTTCTTC.

This clone showed up many times. The chain carries TRBV12-5 and TRBJ2-1; tentative D call: TRBD1 (5 bases). The V and J ends lost 1 base and 7 bases respectively, with 11 bases between them. The CDR3 is made up of 14 amino acids. From germline, CDR1 is LGHNT and CDR2 FRNRAP. This CDR3 is CASGLGQGWNEQFF. CDR3 DNA: TGTGCTAGTGGTTTGGGCCAGGGATGGAATGAGCAGTTCTTC.

The V gene is TRBV20-1, the J gene TRBJ1-2; 8 bases line up with TRBD1. Losses at the gene ends were 5 bases for V and 13 bases for J; bases not matched to a gene: 9. Germline V gene sequence: CDR1 DFQATT, CDR2 SNEGSKA (reference sequence). The CDR3 is 11 amino acids. CDR3 nucleotide sequence: TGCAGTGCTGGGGAAACAGGGGGAGGCACCTTC. Protein product: CSAGETGGGTF.

V gene TRBV18 combines with J gene TRBJ1-6; 9 bases are shared with TRBD1. The CDR3 spans 15 residues. V shed 3 bases, J shed 10 bases, and the junction held 7 bases outside the gene matches. Germline values: CDR1 KGHSH, CDR2 LQKENI. The CDR3 DNA reads TGTGCCAGCTCACCCGACACAGGGGGCGTATCACCCCTCCACTTT. Translation gives CASSPDTGGVSPLHF.